This T cell receptor beta chain comes out of a study of technical replicates of blood from a handful of donors. The repertoire was sequenced with immunoSEQ multiplex PCR; TCRdb's copy has only in-frame clones and lacks some. The profile shows around 70,000 clones, around 97% of them singletons. The germline V and J ends were trimmed by 3 bases and 3 bases, with 12 bases remaining between them. CDR1 is SGHNT and CDR2 is YENEEA in the germline V gene. The CDR3 sequence is 15 residues long. Sequenced: T cells isolated from PBMCs. This clonotype was obtained from a human donor in good health. The rearrangement links TRBV11-3 to TRBJ2-1, with D tentatively TRBD1 (6 bases). The CDR3 DNA sequence: TGTGCCAGCAGCTTGTGGGCAGGGGACTACAATGAGCAGTTCTTC. Its protein product is CASSLWAGDYNEQFF.